This TCR beta chain was obtained from a study of shared clonotypes between healthy human individuals. Regarding the study as a whole: Few donors limited the genetic and exposure-history diversity represented.

Of note for this clone: The antigen remains unidentified.

Profiled with immunoSEQ multiplex PCR; TCRdb holds only in-frame clones, not every one. Here the sample spans over a million clones, around 74% being singletons. The sequenced sample was memory CD4+ T cells sorted from blood. Subset noted: CD45RA-negative fraction. This clonotype was obtained from a man aged 18 to 29 in good health.

CDR3 sequence (DNA): TGTGCCAGCAGCCCCCAGGGGTGGGGCCCCTATGGCTACACCTTC. Its protein is CASSPQGWGPYGYTF. The chain couples TRBV7-3 to TRBJ1-2; D is possibly TRBD1 (6 bases). The CDR3 runs 15 residues. Germline CDR1 and CDR2: SGHTA and FQGTGA. Trimming cost V 5 bases and J 4 bases, with 17 bases left between them.